This T cell receptor beta chain comes out of a study of cytomegalovirus exposure and HLA in healthy donors. Whole-study results and caveats: In an earlier analysis, in some 600 donors, most V segments appeared productive either ~87% or ~30% of the time. Exclusion as indistinguishable affected some V segments, including TRBV6-2 and TRBV6-3.

Of note for this clone: As yet, its antigen is unknown.

This PCR relied on a set of 60 Vbeta primers and 13 Jbeta primers. Using immunoSEQ multiplex PCR, the repertoire was profiled, and TCRdb retains in-frame clones only, with some absent. The sample records about 190,000 clones, roughly 80% being singletons. CDR1 MDHEN and CDR2 SYDVKM come from the germline V gene. This CDR3 has 15 amino acids. V lost 6 bases and J 2 bases, leaving 14 bases between the germline ends. Specimen: PBMCs. The V and J genes are TRBV28 and TRBJ1-5, with D unresolved. This TCR derives from a woman under 30 in good health and CMV-seronegative. CDR3 nucleotide sequence: TGTGCCAGCAGCCTTGGTACAATCGGCAATCAGCCCCAGCATTTT. As protein: CASSLGTIGNQPQHF.